This T cell receptor beta chain was sequenced during a study of tumor and adjacent non-tumor tissue in lung cancer (dated by TCRdb to 2016 to 2019). As for the study more broadly: Of the cohort, around eleven patients had adenocarcinoma, 2 had squamous cell carcinoma and 1 had small cell lung cancer. TCRbeta CDR3 sequencing was performed on approximately 30 paired specimens, with one tumor sample and one normal lung sample collected per patient. The study compared bulk TCRbeta repertoires between lung tumor tissue and matched distant non-tumor lung tissue from more than twelve lung cancer patients. In total, sequencing yielded approximately 130,000,000 productive TCRbeta reads, which works out to an average of approximately 4.2 million reads per sample. Ages among the roughly 15 patients ranged from about 30 to 76 years, there were roughly 10 men and 5 women, and disease was at TNM stage I to III.

The library was made by multiplex PCR. Sequenced on an Illumina HiSeq 2500. TCRbeta libraries were built by three rounds of nested PCR using primers (Table S4), following protocols modified from ARM-PCR. Before sequencing, PCR products of 200-500 bp were excised from the gel and purified with the QIAquick gel extraction kit. Turning to the authors' computational methods: Trimmomatic was used to clean the reads, FLASH was used to merge the reads into complete CDR3 sequences, and MiTCR was used to assign the reads to V(D)J germline segments. VDJtools was used to compute clonal diversity as the inverse Simpson's index. Productive reads were defined as in-frame sequences without a premature stop codon. In-frame beta chains were kept once TCRdb had trimmed the public reads at Q25 with fastp and called clones with MiXCR. Records with the same CDR3 protein are collapsed into one entry carrying the most frequent genes and DNA. The V and J calls were not made by the authors but by TCRdb's processing. The table for this sample lists over 80,000 distinct CDR3 sequences; 75% to 85% of them were counted only once. Clones ranked in the top ten supply about 31% of the sample.

What the study reported, not specific to this receptor: Younger patients had significantly higher TCR diversity, and higher tumor TCR diversity was associated with shorter overall and disease-free survival. The top 100 clones accounted for a significantly larger cumulative portion of the repertoire in normal lung than in tumor tissue. Significantly higher TCR diversity (inverse Simpson) was observed in tumor tissue than in normal lung tissue (approximately 440 vs 150, P = 0.0075, Mann-Whitney U test). Because peripheral blood was not sequenced, the blood TCRbeta repertoires of the lung cancer patients in the study went unexamined. Neither the sequencing platform nor unique molecular identifiers are named or mentioned anywhere in the methods. Only approximately 14 patients were included in the cohort, and the need for larger samples and more detailed clinical data was noted by the authors.

Bulk unsorted tissue served as the source for RNA extraction, and RNA quality was assessed using a NanoDrop ND-1000 and an Agilent 2100. The normal lung samples consisted of distant non-tumor tissue collected more than 3 cm from the tumor edge. Donors were newly diagnosed lung cancer patients admitted for thoracic surgery in China between August and November 2014, without prior chemotherapy. Patients with previous radiotherapy or chemotherapy, or with another concurrent cancer, were excluded from the study. Pieces of surgical tissue measuring roughly 1-2 cm3 were kept in RNAlater solution and stored at -80 degrees C until use. Here V drops 4 bases and J drops 2 bases, and the junction holds 11 bases not matched to any gene. For CDR1 and CDR2, the germline V gene lists SGHVS and FQNEAQ. From the cysteine up to the phenylalanine, the CDR3 has a length of 16 residues. Here the CDR3 DNA is all that survives: 48 bases in frame from base 1.

This clonotype was picked up many times. Its antigen remains unidentified. Per-base qualities were not stored, and no clone one base away is much larger. Input material: distant non-tumor lung tissue. In this chain, TRBV7-8 is recombined with TRBJ2-7, with TRBD2 matching 7 junction bases. The receptor comes from a man between 60 and 75 years old with small cell lung cancer. The sequenced DNA is TGTGCCAGCAGCTCCCCCGGGGACGGGGGGACCTACGAGCAGTACTTC. Its protein reads: CASSSPGDGGTYEQYF.